Listed below are T cell receptor beta chains from one sample, sequenced in a study of blood T cell repertoires in COVID-19. This table comes from immunoSEQ multiplex PCR, and its TCRdb copy is limited to in-frame clones, with some not included. The sample holds 250,000 to 400,000 clones; roughly 88% are singletons and the top ten take about 1.5%. The sequencing sample was made of peripheral blood. Every receptor here comes from a woman in her thirties with COVID-19, enrolled during active disease. CDR3s include the opening cysteine and the closing phenylalanine or tryptophan. Fields, in order: J gene, clone size, D gene, V gene, CDR3 protein, CDR3 DNA. The D gene is left open where the match is weak. Expanded clones are given a class, and other clones once, few, many or no size at all.

TRBJ1-2 | NA | NA | TRBV24-1 | CATSDRGEGLDGYTF | TGTGCCACCAGTGACCGCGGGGAAGGGCTAGATGGCTACACCTTC
TRBJ1-4 | NA | NA | TRBV9 | CASSVGLQTNEKLFF | TGTGCCAGCAGCGTTGGACTTCAAACTAATGAAAAACTGTTTTTT
TRBJ1-1 | NA | NA | TRBV6-5 | CASSYSSLREAFF | TGTGCCAGCAGTTACTCGAGTCTCAGGGAAGCTTTCTTT
TRBJ2-2 | NA | NA | TRBV6-4 | CASSDTLGGAGELFF | TGTGCCAGCAGTGACACCCTGGGGGGTGCCGGGGAGCTGTTTTTT
TRBJ2-7 | few | NA | TRBV6-5 | CASSYSHAGEIEQYF | TGTGCCAGCAGTTACTCCCACGCGGGCGAAATCGAGCAGTACTTC
TRBJ1-2 | NA | TRBD1 | TRBV4-1 | CASSAVPGTAANYGYTF | TGCGCCAGCAGCGCCGTACCCGGGACAGCAGCTAACTATGGCTACACCTTC
TRBJ1-1 | NA | NA | TRBV6-1 | CASSEVGRDEAFF | TGTGCCAGCAGTGAAGTCGGACGGGATGAAGCTTTCTTT
TRBJ1-2 | NA | NA | TRBV6-1 | CASSEFGEYGYTF | TGTGCCAGCAGTGAATTCGGAGAGTATGGCTACACCTTC
TRBJ2-7 | NA | NA | TRBV12-3/TRBV12-4 | CASSLTSSYEQYF | TGTGCCAGCAGTTTAACCAGCTCCTACGAGCAGTACTTC
TRBJ1-4 | NA | NA | TRBV9 | CASRLEGGRNAEKLFF | TGTGCCAGCAGGCTTGAGGGGGGGCGAAATGCTGAAAAACTGTTTTTT
TRBJ1-1 | NA | TRBD1 | TRBV5-5 | CASSIYRGEAFF | TGTGCCAGCAGCATCTACAGGGGTGAAGCTTTCTTT
TRBJ1-1 | once | NA | TRBV6-5 | CASSPTPANTEAFF | TGTGCCAGCAGCCCGACACCCGCGAACACTGAAGCTTTCTTT
TRBJ1-3 | NA | NA | TRBV30 | CAWSGSRAAVTIYF | TGTGCCTGGAGTGGGTCGCGGGCCGCGGTCACCATATATTTT
TRBJ2-2 | NA | NA | TRBV5-1 | CASSAQAGPTGELFF | TGCGCCAGCAGCGCCCAGGCAGGGCCCACCGGGGAGCTGTTTTTT
TRBJ1-3 | NA | TRBD1 | TRBV5-6 | CASSSLGTGGNTIYF | TGTGCCAGCAGCTCGCTAGGGACAGGGGGAAACACCATATATTTT
TRBJ1-2 | NA | TRBD1 | TRBV10-2 | CASSEVQGARGYTF | TGCGCCAGCAGTGAGGTCCAGGGGGCGCGTGGCTACACCTTC
TRBJ2-5 | NA | TRBD1 | TRBV27 | CASRRTGKETQYF | TGTGCCAGCAGGAGGACAGGAAAAGAGACCCAGTACTTC
TRBJ1-4 | NA | NA | TRBV30 | CAWSGGQRKLFF | TGTGCCTGGAGTGGGGGACAAAGAAAACTGTTTTTT
TRBJ1-5 | once | NA | TRBV6-1 | CAVGAISNQPQHF | TGTGCCGTGGGGGCGATCAGCAATCAGCCCCAGCATTTT
TRBJ1-1 | NA | TRBD1 | TRBV5-6 | CASSITGATEAFF | TGTGCCAGCAGCATAACAGGGGCCACTGAAGCTTTCTTT
TRBJ1-2 | few | NA | TRBV6-5 | CASSYSGETGGYTF | TGTGCCAGCAGTTACTCTGGAGAAACAGGTGGCTACACCTTC
TRBJ1-6 | NA | TRBD1 | TRBV5-1 | CASSPRQGGSPLHF | TGCGCCAGCAGCCCAAGACAGGGAGGTTCACCCCTCCACTTT
TRBJ2-7 | few | TRBD1 | TRBV7-9 | CASSATGGHEQYF | TGTGCCAGCAGCGCGACAGGGGGCCACGAGCAGTACTTC
TRBJ1-1 | few | NA | TRBV12-3/TRBV12-4 | CASSFPRHTEAFF | TGTGCCAGCAGTTTCCCCAGGCACACTGAAGCTTTCTTT
TRBJ2-6 | few | TRBD1 | TRBV18 | CASSRTPGQGASGANVLTF | TGTGCCAGCTCAAGAACCCCGGGACAGGGGGCGTCTGGGGCCAACGTCCTGACTTTC
TRBJ1-6 | NA | NA | TRBV7-9 | CASSLVEGSNSPLHF | TGTGCCAGCAGCTTAGTAGAGGGAAGTAATTCACCCCTCCACTTT
TRBJ1-1 | NA | NA | TRBV5-1 | CASSREGGKNTEAFF | TGCGCCAGCAGCCGGGAGGGGGGAAAGAACACTGAAGCTTTCTTT
TRBJ1-1 | NA | NA | TRBV2 | CASSEARSSEAFF | TGTGCCAGCAGTGAAGCTAGGAGTTCTGAAGCTTTCTTT
TRBJ1-3 | NA | NA | TRBV5-6 | CASSTGSTGNTIYF | TGTGCCAGCAGCACTGGTAGCACTGGAAACACCATATATTTT
TRBJ2-1 | once | TRBD2 | TRBV27 | CASSSPLAGGLFNEQFF | TGTGCCAGCAGTTCCCCACTAGCGGGGGGTTTATTCAATGAGCAGTTCTTC
TRBJ1-2 | NA | TRBD1 | TRBV15 | CATSRASRDSPYGYTF | TGTGCCACCAGCAGAGCTTCCCGGGACAGCCCCTATGGCTACACCTTC
TRBJ2-1 | NA | NA | TRBV12-3/TRBV12-4 | CASSFVDYNEQFF | TGTGCCAGCAGTTTTGTAGACTACAATGAGCAGTTCTTC